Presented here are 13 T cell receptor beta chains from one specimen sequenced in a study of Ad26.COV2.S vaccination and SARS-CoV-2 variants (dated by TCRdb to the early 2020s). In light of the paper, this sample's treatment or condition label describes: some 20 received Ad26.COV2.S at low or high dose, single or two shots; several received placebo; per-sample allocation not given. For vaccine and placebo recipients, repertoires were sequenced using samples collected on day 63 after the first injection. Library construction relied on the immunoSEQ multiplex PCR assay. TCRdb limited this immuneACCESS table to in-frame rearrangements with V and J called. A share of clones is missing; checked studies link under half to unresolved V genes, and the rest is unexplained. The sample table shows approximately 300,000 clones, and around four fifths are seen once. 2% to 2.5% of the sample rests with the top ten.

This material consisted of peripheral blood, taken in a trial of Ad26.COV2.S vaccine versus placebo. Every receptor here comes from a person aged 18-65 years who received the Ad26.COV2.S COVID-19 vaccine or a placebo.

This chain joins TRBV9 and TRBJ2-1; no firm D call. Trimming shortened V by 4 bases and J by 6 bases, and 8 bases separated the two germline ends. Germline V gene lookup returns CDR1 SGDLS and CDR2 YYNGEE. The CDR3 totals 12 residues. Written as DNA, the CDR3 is TGTGCCAGCAGCCCACAGTTCAATGAGCAGTTCTTC. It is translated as CASSPQFNEQFF.

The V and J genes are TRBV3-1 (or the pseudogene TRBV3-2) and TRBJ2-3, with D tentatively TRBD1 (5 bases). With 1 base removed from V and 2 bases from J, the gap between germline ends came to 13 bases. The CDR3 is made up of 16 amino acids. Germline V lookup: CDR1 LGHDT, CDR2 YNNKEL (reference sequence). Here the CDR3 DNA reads TGTGCCAGCAGCCAAGGGGGCCTTGGGAACACAGATACGCAGTATTTT. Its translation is CASSQGGLGNTDTQYF.

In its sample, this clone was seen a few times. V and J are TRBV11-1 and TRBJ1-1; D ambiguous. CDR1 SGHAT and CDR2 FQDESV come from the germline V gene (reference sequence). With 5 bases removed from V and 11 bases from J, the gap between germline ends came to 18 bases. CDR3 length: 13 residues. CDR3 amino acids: CASSQVAGLGAFF. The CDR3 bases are TGTGCCAGCAGCCAGGTGGCGGGCTTAGGGGCTTTCTTT.

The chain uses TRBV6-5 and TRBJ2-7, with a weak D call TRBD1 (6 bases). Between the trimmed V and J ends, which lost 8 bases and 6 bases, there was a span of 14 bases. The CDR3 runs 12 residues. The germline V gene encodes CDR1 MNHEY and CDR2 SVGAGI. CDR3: CASADSALEQYF. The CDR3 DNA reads TGTGCCAGCGCGGACAGCGCCCTCGAGCAGTACTTC.

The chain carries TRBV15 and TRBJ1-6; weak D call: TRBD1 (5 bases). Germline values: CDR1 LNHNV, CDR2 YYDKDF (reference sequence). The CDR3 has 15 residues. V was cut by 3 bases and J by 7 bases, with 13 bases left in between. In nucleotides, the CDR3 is TGTGCCACCAGCAGCGATGGGGCGAAGAATTCACCCCTCCACTTT. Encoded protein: CATSSDGAKNSPLHF.

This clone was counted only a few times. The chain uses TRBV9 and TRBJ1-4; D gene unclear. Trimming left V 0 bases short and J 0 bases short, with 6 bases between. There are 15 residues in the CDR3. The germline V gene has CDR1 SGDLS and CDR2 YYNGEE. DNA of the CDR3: TGTGCCAGCAGCGTAGAGTCTGCAACTAATGAAAAACTGTTTTTT. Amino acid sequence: CASSVESATNEKLFF.

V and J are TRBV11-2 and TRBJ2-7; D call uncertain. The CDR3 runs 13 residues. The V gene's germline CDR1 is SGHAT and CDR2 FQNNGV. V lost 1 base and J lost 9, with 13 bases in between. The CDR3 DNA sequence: TGTGCCAGCAGCTTAGGAGCTGAGCGACGGCAGTACTTC. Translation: CASSLGAERRQYF.

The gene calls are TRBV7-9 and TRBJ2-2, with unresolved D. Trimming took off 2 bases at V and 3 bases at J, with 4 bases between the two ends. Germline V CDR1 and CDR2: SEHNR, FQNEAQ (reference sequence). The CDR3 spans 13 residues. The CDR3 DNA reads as TGTGCCAGCAGCTTAAGGGACACCGGGGAGCTGTTTTTT. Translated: CASSLRDTGELFF.

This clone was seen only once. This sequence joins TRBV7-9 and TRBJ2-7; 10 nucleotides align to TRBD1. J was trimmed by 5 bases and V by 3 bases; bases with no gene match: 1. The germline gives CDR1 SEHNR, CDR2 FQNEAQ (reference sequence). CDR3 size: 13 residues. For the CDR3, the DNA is TGTGCCAGCAGCTTGACAGGGGGCAACGAGCAGTACTTC. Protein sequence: CASSLTGGNEQYF.

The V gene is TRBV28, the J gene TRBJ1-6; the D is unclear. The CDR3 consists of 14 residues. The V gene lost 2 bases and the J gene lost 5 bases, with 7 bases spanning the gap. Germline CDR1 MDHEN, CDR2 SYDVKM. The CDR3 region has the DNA TGTGCCAGCAGTTTACGGGTCGATAATTCACCCCTCCACTTT. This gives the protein CASSLRVDNSPLHF.

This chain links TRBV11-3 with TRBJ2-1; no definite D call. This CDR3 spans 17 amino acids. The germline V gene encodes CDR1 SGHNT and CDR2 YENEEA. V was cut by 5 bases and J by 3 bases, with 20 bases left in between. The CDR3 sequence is CASSPPRVEWGYNEQFF. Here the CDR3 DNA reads TGTGCCAGCAGCCCCCCCCGAGTAGAGTGGGGCTACAATGAGCAGTTCTTC.

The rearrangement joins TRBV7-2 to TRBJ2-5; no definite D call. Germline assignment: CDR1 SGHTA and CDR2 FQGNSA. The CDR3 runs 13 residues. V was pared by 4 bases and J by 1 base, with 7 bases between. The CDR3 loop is CASSSGPQETQYF. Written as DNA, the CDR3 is TGTGCCAGCAGCTCCGGCCCCCAAGAGACCCAGTACTTC.

For the CDR3, the DNA is TGTGCCAGCAGTGAATTGACAGGGCCCAGCAATCAGCCCCAGCATTTT. Translating it yields CASSELTGPSNQPQHF. The chain has TRBV6-1 and TRBJ1-5; TRBD1 matches at 7 bases. The CDR3 spans 16 residues. Germline V gene data show CDR1 as MNHNS and CDR2 as SASEGT. The trim removed 2 bases at V and 1 base at J, leaving 5 bases unmatched.